This T cell receptor (beta chain) was recorded in a study of T cell changes during pregnancy in multiple sclerosis. Measured with immunoSEQ multiplex PCR; TCRdb has only the in-frame clones, and not every one. The sample records more than 40,000 clones, 85% to 95% being singletons. V dropped 6 bases and J dropped 6; count of bases not matched to a gene: 10. The CDR3 loop spans 14 amino acids. Germline V gene data show CDR1 as MNHNY and CDR2 as SVGAGI (reference sequence). The V and J genes are TRBV6-6 and TRBJ1-1; 7 nucleotides agree with TRBD1. This sequence originates from a female donor with multiple sclerosis, enrolled in a pregnancy study. The specimen comprised CD4+ T cells from peripheral blood mononuclear cells, sampled in the third trimester of pregnancy. CDR3 DNA sequence: TGTGCCAGCAGCCAAGGGACAGCCGGCCCTGAAGCTTTCTTT. This encodes CASSQGTAGPEAFF.